Below, 14 T cell receptor beta chains from the same sample are listed, as sequenced in a study of blood T cell repertoires in COVID-19. Only in-frame clones appear in the TCRdb table, and some are missing; sequencing was by immunoSEQ multiplex PCR. The table shows about 130,000 clones, with roughly 90% occurring only once. The sequencing sample was made of PBMCs or T cells enriched from blood (not recorded which). Receptor source: a woman between 50 and 59 years old who had recovered from COVID-19.

This clone came up once. The V gene is TRBV4-3, the J gene TRBJ1-3, with a tentative D call TRBD1 (5 bases). CDR1 and CDR2 (germline): LGHNA, YSLEER. V gave up 0 bases and J gave up 1 base, with 7 bases separating them. The CDR3 spans 15 residues. The CDR3 sequence: CASSQEPGSGNTIYF. Written as DNA, the CDR3 is TGCGCCAGCAGCCAAGAACCAGGGTCTGGAAACACCATATATTTT.

The genes are TRBV28 and TRBJ1-4; D may be TRBD1 (6 bases). In germline, CDR1 is MDHEN, CDR2 SYDVKM. Trimming left V 9 bases short and J 6 bases short, with 8 bases between. The CDR3 is 11 amino acids. CDR3 loop: CASEGDEKLFF. Written as DNA, the CDR3 is TGTGCCAGTGAGGGGGATGAAAAACTGTTTTTT. Variable domain in full (rest from reference TRBV28 and TRBJ1-4): DVKVTQSSRYLVKRTGEKVFLECVQDMDHENMFWYRQDPGLGLRLIYFSYDVKMKEKGDIPEGYSVSREKKERFSLILESASTNQTSMYLCASEGDEKLFFGSGTQLSVL.

The table lists this clone with a few counts. This chain connects TRBV6-1 to TRBJ2-7; D uncertain. Trimming pared 1 base from V and 0 bases from J, leaving 10 bases between. Germline V lookup: CDR1 MNHNS, CDR2 SASEGT. This CDR3 contains 15 residues. The chain's CDR3 is CASSEGRSPSYEQYF. CDR3 bases: TGTGCCAGCAGTGAAGGGCGGAGCCCCTCCTACGAGCAGTACTTC.

In the case of this clone: The same CDR3 also results from other DNA sequences found in this sample. J is TRBJ1-6 and V is TRBV3-1 (or the pseudogene TRBV3-2); a weak D match, TRBD1 (6 bases). The germline CDR1 and CDR2 sequences are LGHDT and YNNKEL (reference sequence). Deletions cut 4 bases from V and 5 bases from J, with 9 bases between. CDR3 length equals 14 residues. The CDR3 is CASSPRTDNSPLHF. CDR3 DNA: TGTGCCAGCAGCCCGCGGACAGATAATTCACCCCTCCACTTT.

The genes are TRBV27 and TRBJ2-1, with D possibly TRBD2 on 5 matching bases. This CDR3 is 14 amino acids long. Germline CDR1 and CDR2: MNHEY and SMNVEV (reference sequence). Between the trimmed V and J ends, which lost 10 bases and 0 bases, there was a span of 13 bases. The CDR3 sequence: CATTSGSSYNEQFF. Here the CDR3 DNA reads TGTGCCACCACTTCGGGGAGCTCCTACAATGAGCAGTTCTTC.

The rearrangement joins TRBV7-9 to TRBJ1-1; D might be TRBD1 (6 bases). Germline V gene data show CDR1 as SEHNR and CDR2 as FQNEAQ (reference sequence). The CDR3 extends over 13 amino acids. V was shortened by 10 bases and J by 1 base, with 13 bases between the two germline ends. DNA of the CDR3: TGTGCCACCGGGGGGACAACGAACACTGAAGCTTTCTTT. Amino acid sequence: CATGGTTNTEAFF.

The chain joins TRBV2 to TRBJ1-1; D is undetermined. This CDR3 comprises 14 residues. Germline CDR1 and CDR2: SNHLY and FYNNEI. V was pared by 3 bases and J by 7 bases, with 15 bases between. The CDR3 spells CASSDRRGGFEAFF. The DNA for the CDR3 is TGTGCCAGCAGTGACAGACGGGGTGGATTTGAAGCTTTCTTT.

This rearrangement joins TRBV4-3 to TRBJ1-3; 8 bases fit TRBD1. Germline lookup yields CDR1 LGHNA and CDR2 YSLEER. There are 18 residues in the CDR3. The J segment lost 4 bases and the V segment lost 2 bases, leaving 13 bases of the junction unmatched. CDR3 in amino acids: CASSQRLQAGGSGNTIYF. The CDR3 coding sequence is TGCGCCAGCAGCCAACGGCTACAAGCAGGGGGCTCCGGAAACACCATATATTTT.

This clone was seen more than once but under ten times. This chain uses TRBV5-6 with TRBJ1-1; tentative D call: TRBD1 (6 bases). The CDR3 is 13 amino acids. Germline values: CDR1 SGHDT, CDR2 YYEEEE. Trimming stripped 2 bases from V and 4 bases from J, with 9 bases between. CDR3 residues: CASSLTGFTEAFF. For the CDR3, the DNA is TGTGCCAGCAGCTTAACAGGGTTCACTGAAGCTTTCTTT.

This clone was seen once. The rearrangement uses TRBV5-1 and TRBJ2-3; 7 bases are shared with TRBD2. V was clipped by 7 bases and J by 0 bases; unmatched bases: 5. The CDR3 totals 14 residues. Germline CDR1 and CDR2: SGHRS and YFSETQ. This chain's CDR3 is CASLSGESTDTQYF. In DNA, the CDR3 is TGCGCCAGCTTAAGCGGGGAGAGCACAGATACGCAGTATTTT.

J is TRBJ1-2 and V is TRBV5-4; 7 bases match TRBD1. This CDR3 is 15 amino acids long. With V trimmed by 4 bases and J by 6 bases, 12 bases remained unmatched. CDR1 is SGHNT and CDR2 is YYREEE in the germline V gene (reference sequence). CDR3 sequence (DNA): TGTGCCAGCAGCCCAAGACAGGGAGGCCTCGATGGCTACACCTTC. Protein: CASSPRQGGLDGYTF.

This chain connects TRBV5-4 to TRBJ1-2; D unresolved. V was pared by 4 bases and J by 1 base, with 11 bases between. The CDR3 spans 14 residues. Germline V gene lookup returns CDR1 SGHNT and CDR2 YYREEE (reference sequence). The CDR3 DNA reads TGTGCCAGCAGCATAGGAGATTATAACTATGGCTACACCTTC. It yields the protein CASSIGDYNYGYTF.

V gene TRBV29-1 combines with J gene TRBJ2-7; D call uncertain. The CDR3 is made up of 11 amino acids. V lost 1 base and J 3 bases, leaving 4 bases between the germline ends. Germline V CDR1 and CDR2: SQVTM, ANQGSEA. The CDR3 loop reads CSVEGLYEQYF. The CDR3 coding sequence is TGCAGCGTTGAAGGACTCTACGAGCAGTACTTC.

The CDR3 is CATSRGSGGGPQHF. As DNA, the CDR3 is TGTGCCACCAGCAGAGGGTCAGGCGGGGGGCCCCAGCATTTT. The chain uses TRBV15 and TRBJ1-5, with a weak D call TRBD1 (5 bases). V was clipped by 1 base and J by 9 bases, with 13 bases between them. The germline CDR1 and CDR2 sequences are LNHNV and YYDKDF (reference sequence). The CDR3 loop spans 14 amino acids. Full variable domain (outside the CDR3, taken from reference TRBV15 and TRBJ1-5): DAMVIQNPRYQVTQFGKPVTLSCSQTLNHNVMYWYQQKSSQAPKLLFHYYDKDFNNEADTPDNFQSRRPNTSFCFLDIRSPGLGDTAMYLCATSRGSGGGPQHFGDGTRLSIL.